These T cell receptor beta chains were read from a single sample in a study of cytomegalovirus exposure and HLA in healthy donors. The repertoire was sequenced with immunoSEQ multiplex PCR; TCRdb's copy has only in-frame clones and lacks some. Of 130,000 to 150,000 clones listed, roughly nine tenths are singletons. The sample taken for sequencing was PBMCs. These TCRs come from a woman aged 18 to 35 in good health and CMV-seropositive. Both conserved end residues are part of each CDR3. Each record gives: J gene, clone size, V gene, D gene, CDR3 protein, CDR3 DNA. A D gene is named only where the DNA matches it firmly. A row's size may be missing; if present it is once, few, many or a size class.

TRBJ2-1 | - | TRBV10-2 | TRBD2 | CASSGTSNGNEQFF | TGCGCCAGCAGCGGGACTAGCAATGGGAATGAGCAGTTCTTC
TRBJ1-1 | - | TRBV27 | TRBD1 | CASSLGGATEAFF | TGTGCCAGCAGTCTAGGGGGCGCCACTGAAGCTTTCTTT
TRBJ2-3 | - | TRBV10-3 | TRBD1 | CAISLQGAGTDTQYF | TGTGCCATCAGTTTACAGGGGGCTGGCACAGATACGCAGTATTTT
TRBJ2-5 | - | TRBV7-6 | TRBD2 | CASSFIRGRLAGGSPQETQYF | TGTGCCAGCAGCTTCATACGGGGGAGACTAGCGGGGGGAAGCCCCCAAGAGACCCAGTACTTC
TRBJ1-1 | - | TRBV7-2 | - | CASSLMLVTTEAFF | TGTGCCAGCAGCTTAATGCTTGTGACTACTGAAGCTTTCTTT
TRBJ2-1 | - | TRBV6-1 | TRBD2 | CASTIAGLNNEQFF | TGTGCCAGCACGATAGCGGGCCTTAACAATGAGCAGTTCTTC
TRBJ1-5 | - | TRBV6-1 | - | CASSETGVLDQPQHF | TGTGCCAGCAGTGAAACCGGGGTGCTGGATCAGCCCCAGCATTTT
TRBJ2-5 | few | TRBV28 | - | CASSLAGAEETQYF | TGTGCCAGCAGTTTAGCGGGGGCCGAGGAGACCCAGTACTTC
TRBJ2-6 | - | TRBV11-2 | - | CASSKGSGANVLTF | TGTGCCAGCAGCAAGGGGTCTGGGGCCAACGTCCTGACTTTC
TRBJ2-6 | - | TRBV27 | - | CASSFVSPSSGANVLTF | TGTGCCAGCAGTTTCGTCAGCCCTAGCTCTGGGGCCAACGTCCTGACTTTC
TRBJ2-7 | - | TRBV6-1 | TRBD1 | CASSEVSPGTGARSSYEQYF | TGTGCCAGCAGTGAAGTCTCTCCCGGGACAGGGGCCCGGAGCTCCTACGAGCAGTACTTC
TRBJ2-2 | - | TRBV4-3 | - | CASSQEARTKTGELFF | TGCGCCAGCAGCCAAGAAGCCAGGACTAAAACCGGGGAGCTGTTTTTT
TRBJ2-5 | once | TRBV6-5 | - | CASNFEETQYF | TGTGCCAGCAACTTTGAAGAGACCCAGTACTTC
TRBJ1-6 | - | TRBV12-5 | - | CASGFQADSPLHF | TGTGCTAGTGGTTTCCAAGCCGATTCACCCCTCCACTTT
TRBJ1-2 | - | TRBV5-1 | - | CASSLEVGGYGYTF | TGCGCCAGCAGCTTGGAGGTCGGGGGCTATGGCTACACCTTC
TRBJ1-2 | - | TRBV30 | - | CAWSVRQQTNYGYTF | TGTGCCTGGAGTGTACGACAGCAAACAAACTATGGCTACACCTTC
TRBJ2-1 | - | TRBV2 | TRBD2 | CASRLAGGSYNEQFF | TGTGCCAGCAGGTTAGCGGGGGGATCCTACAATGAGCAGTTCTTC
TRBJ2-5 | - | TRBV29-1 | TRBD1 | CSVEYEKDRGQETQYF | TGCAGCGTTGAATATGAGAAGGACAGGGGGCAAGAGACCCAGTACTTC
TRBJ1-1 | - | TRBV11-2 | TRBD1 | CASSLGGGQGKGRTEAFF | TGTGCCAGCAGCTTGGGGGGGGGACAGGGAAAGGGCAGGACTGAAGCTTTCTTT
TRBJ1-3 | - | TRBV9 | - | CASSVANGYTIYF | TGTGCCAGCAGCGTAGCGAACGGGTACACCATATATTTT
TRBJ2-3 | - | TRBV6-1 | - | CASASRRGDTQYF | TGTGCCTCGGCATCCCGACGGGGAGATACGCAGTATTTT
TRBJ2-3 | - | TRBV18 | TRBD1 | CASSLTGQGPLTDTQYF | TGTGCCAGCTCACTGACGGGACAGGGTCCGTTAACAGATACGCAGTATTTT
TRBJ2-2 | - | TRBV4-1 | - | CASSQDYPPLLRSGELFF | TGCGCCAGCAGCCAAGATTACCCCCCACTCCTGAGAAGCGGGGAGCTGTTTTTT
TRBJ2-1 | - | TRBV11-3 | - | CASSLGGGGRSMFNEQFF | TGTGCCAGCAGCTTAGGGGGTGGGGGCAGATCCATGTTCAATGAGCAGTTCTTC
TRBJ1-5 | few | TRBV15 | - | CATSRDLSQPQHF | TGTGCCACCAGCAGAGATCTTAGTCAGCCCCAGCATTTT
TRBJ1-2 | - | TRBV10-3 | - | CAISEVPGASGYTF | TGTGCCATCAGTGAGGTACCAGGGGCGAGTGGCTACACCTTC
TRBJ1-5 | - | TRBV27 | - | CAVGTQSQPQHF | TGTGCCGTGGGGACACAAAGTCAGCCCCAGCATTTT
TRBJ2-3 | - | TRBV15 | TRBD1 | CATSRGADRPGMDTQYF | TGTGCCACCAGCAGAGGTGCGGACAGGCCTGGGATGGATACGCAGTATTTT
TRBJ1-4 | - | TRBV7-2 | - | CASTQRGFINEKLFF | TGTGCCAGCACCCAGAGAGGGTTCATTAATGAAAAACTGTTTTTT
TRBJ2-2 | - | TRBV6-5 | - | CASSYSAAGELFF | TGTGCCAGCAGCTACAGCGCTGCCGGGGAGCTGTTTTTT
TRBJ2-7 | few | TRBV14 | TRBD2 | CASSQGSSSGGEGEQYF | TGTGCCAGCAGCCAAGGATCCTCCAGCGGGGGGGAGGGCGAGCAGTACTTC
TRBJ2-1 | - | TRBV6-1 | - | CATDPGRVGNEQFF | TGTGCCACCGATCCAGGCAGGGTAGGGAATGAGCAGTTCTTC
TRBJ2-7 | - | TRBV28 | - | CASSLYLRGRSYEQYF | TGTGCCAGCAGTCTATATCTCAGGGGCCGGTCCTACGAGCAGTACTTC
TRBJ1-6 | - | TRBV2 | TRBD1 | CASRNHRTGLLYNSPLHF | TGTGCCAGCAGAAATCATAGGACAGGGCTCCTCTATAATTCACCCCTCCACTTT
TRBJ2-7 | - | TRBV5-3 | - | CARSLGGRGSYEQYF | TGTGCCAGAAGCTTGGGAGGCAGGGGTTCCTACGAGCAGTACTTC
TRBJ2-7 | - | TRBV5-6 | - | CASSLDRSSYEQYF | TGTGCCAGCAGCTTGGACAGGAGCTCCTACGAGCAGTACTTC
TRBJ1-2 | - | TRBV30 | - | CAWSQTGNYGYTF | TGTGCCTGGAGCCAGACGGGTAACTATGGCTACACCTTC
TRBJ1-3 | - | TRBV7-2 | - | CASRREGNTIYF | TGTGCCAGCAGGCGGGAGGGAAACACCATATATTTT
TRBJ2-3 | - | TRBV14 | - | CASSQPGPDTQYF | TGTGCCAGCAGCCAACCAGGCCCAGATACGCAGTATTTT
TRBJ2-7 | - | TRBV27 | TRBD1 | CASSSPGTGSYEQYF | TGTGCCAGCAGTTCCCCCGGGACAGGCTCCTACGAGCAGTACTTC
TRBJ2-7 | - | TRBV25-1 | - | CASSGALSGEQYF | TGTGCCAGCAGTGGGGCTTTGAGCGGCGAGCAGTACTTC
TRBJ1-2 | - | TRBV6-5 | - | CASRARRYYGYTF | TGTGCCAGCAGGGCCAGGCGATACTATGGCTACACCTTC
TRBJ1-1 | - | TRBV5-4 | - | CASSRGTEAFF | TGTGCCAGCAGCAGGGGAACTGAAGCTTTCTTT
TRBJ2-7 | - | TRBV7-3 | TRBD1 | CASSLQGAASYEQYF | TGTGCCAGCAGCTTACAGGGGGCTGCGTCCTACGAGCAGTACTTC
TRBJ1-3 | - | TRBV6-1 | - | CASTLPGNTIYF | TGTGCCAGCACCCTCCCGGGAAACACCATATATTTT